One sample yielded the 14 T cell receptor beta chains listed below, sequenced in a study of blood T cell repertoires in COVID-19. The assay was immunoSEQ multiplex PCR, and TCRdb's table has in-frame clones only and misses some. The profile shows around 180,000 clones, approximately 87% of them singletons. Sequencing was performed on peripheral blood. These receptors were taken from a man aged 65-85 years with active or convalescent COVID-19.

This chain connects TRBV7-2 to TRBJ2-2, with TRBD2 matching 11 bases. With 2 bases clipped from V and 7 bases from J, the junction kept 3 bases outside the gene matches. Germline CDR1 SGHTA, CDR2 FQGNSA. The CDR3 is 15 residues long. This chain's CDR3 is CASSLQTSGIGELFF. The CDR3 DNA reads TGTGCCAGCAGCTTACAGACTAGCGGGATCGGGGAGCTGTTTTTT.

This chain links TRBV11-2 with TRBJ2-5; no definite D call. Trimming left V 2 bases short and J 4 bases short, with 8 bases between. Looked up from germline, CDR1 is SGHAT and CDR2 is FQNNGV. This CDR3 region has 13 residues. CDR3 nucleotide sequence: TGTGCCAGCAGCTTAAATCCCCGAGAGACCCAGTACTTC. This translates into CASSLNPRETQYF.

The rearrangement joins TRBV15 to TRBJ2-5, with 8 bases identical to TRBD2. Germline V gives CDR1 LNHNV, CDR2 YYDKDF (reference sequence). The length of the CDR3 is 19 residues. Trimming cost V 8 bases and J 4 bases; bases outside gene matches: 24. This CDR3 is CATDQSLGGAGLYRETQYF. DNA for the CDR3: TGTGCCACCGACCAGTCCCTCGGGGGGGCAGGTTTATATAGAGAGACCCAGTACTTC.

CDR3 coding DNA: TGTGCCAGCGGGGGGAGACCACTCTCTGGAAACACCATATATTTT. Translated: CASGGRPLSGNTIYF. The rearrangement joins TRBV6-5 to TRBJ1-3, with D maybe TRBD1 (5 bases). Germline CDR1 is MNHEY and CDR2 is SVGAGI. The ends were cut back, 8 bases at V and 0 bases at J, with 14 bases in the middle. The CDR3 spans 15 residues.

The chain employs TRBV29-1 and TRBJ2-1; 16 bases are shared with TRBD2. The germline V gene has CDR1 SQVTM and CDR2 ANQGSEA. The ends lost 1 base at V and 6 bases at J; junction bases unmatched: 3. There are 16 residues in the CDR3. The CDR3 loop is CSVEGGTSGRGNEQFF. The CDR3 DNA is TGCAGCGTTGAAGGCGGGACTAGCGGGAGGGGCAATGAGCAGTTCTTC.

The rearrangement uses TRBV5-1 and TRBJ1-6; 8 positions agree with TRBD1. The CDR3 is made up of 14 amino acids. The germline gives CDR1 SGHRS, CDR2 YFSETQ. Trimming removed 1 base from V and 9 bases from J; junction bases left unmatched: 3. The CDR3 nucleotides read TGCGCCAGCAGCTTGCAGGGGGCTTCTTCACCCCTCCACTTT. Translating gives CASSLQGASSPLHF.

The chain couples TRBV4-3 to TRBJ1-1; 8 bases fit TRBD1. Trimming took 1 base from V and 7 from J; bases not matched to a gene: 2. Germline V gene sequence: CDR1 LGHNA, CDR2 YSLEER. The CDR3 spans 13 residues. This CDR3 is CASSQGTGIEAFF. DNA for the CDR3: TGCGCCAGCAGCCAAGGGACAGGGATTGAAGCTTTCTTT.

A remark on this clone: Compared with germline, one end of the junction differs, possibly owing to a read error. V usage is TRBV7-6 and J usage is TRBJ2-3; 10 bases map to TRBD2. Germline values: CDR1 SGHVS, CDR2 FNYEAQ. The CDR3 is 15 amino acids. The CDR3 here is CASSLAGDRTDTQYF. The CDR3 DNA is TGTGCCAGCAGCCTAGCGGGAGACCGCACAGATACGCAGTATTTT.

The chain links TRBV29-1 to TRBJ2-3, with TRBD1 matching over 7 bases. Losses at the gene ends were 7 bases for V and 4 bases for J; bases not matched to a gene: 5. This CDR3 contains 12 residues. Germline CDR1 and CDR2: SQVTM and ANQGSEA. The CDR3 protein is CSGRQGADTQYF. In DNA form, the CDR3 reads TGCAGCGGTAGACAGGGCGCAGATACGCAGTATTTT.

The V and J genes are TRBV10-3 and TRBJ2-3; TRBD1 agrees at 9 bases. Germline-derived CDR1 and CDR2 are ENHRY and SYGVKD. The CDR3 contains 16 residues. The J segment lost 1 base and the V segment lost 5 bases, leaving 7 bases of the junction unmatched. This chain's CDR3 is CAISQQQGAGTDTQYF. CDR3 nucleotides: TGTGCCATCAGTCAACAACAGGGGGCGGGCACAGATACGCAGTATTTT.

CDR3 nucleotide sequence: TGCGCCAGCAGCCAGGACAGGGGGCGCCTCGGGGAGCTGTTTTTT. It yields the protein CASSQDRGRLGELFF. The genes are TRBV4-3 and TRBJ2-2, with 11 bases matching TRBD1. Germline values: CDR1 LGHNA, CDR2 YSLEER. The CDR3 length is 15 residues. Trimming removed 3 bases from V and 7 bases from J; junction bases left unmatched: 4.

The rearrangement uses TRBV10-3 and TRBJ2-5, with D possibly TRBD2 on 7 matching bases. With 2 bases removed from V and 2 bases from J, the gap between germline ends came to 12 bases. Germline V gene data show CDR1 as ENHRY and CDR2 as SYGVKD. The CDR3 contains 15 residues. CDR3 residues: CAISEAGAIQETQYF. In nucleotides, the CDR3 is TGTGCCATCAGTGAGGCGGGGGCGATTCAAGAGACCCAGTACTTC.

The chain employs TRBV7-2 and TRBJ2-7; no firm D call. This CDR3 has 14 residues. V dropped 5 bases and J dropped 0 bases, with 11 bases sitting between them. Germline V lookup: CDR1 SGHTA, CDR2 FQGNSA. The CDR3: CASSARISSYEQYF. DNA of the CDR3: TGTGCCAGCAGCGCCCGTATTAGCTCCTACGAGCAGTACTTC. Supplemented by reference TRBV7-2 and TRBJ2-7, the full variable domain reads GAGVSQSPSNKVTEKGKDVELRCDPISGHTALYWYRQSLGQGLEFLIYFQGNSAPDKSGLPSDRFSAERTGGSVSTLTIQRTQQEDSAVYLCASSARISSYEQYFGPGTRLTVT.

This clone was seen a handful of times. V usage is TRBV15 and J usage is TRBJ2-7; 8 nucleotides align to TRBD1. V shed 0 bases and J 7 bases; nucleotides not matched to a gene: 11. Germline assignment: CDR1 LNHNV and CDR2 YYDKDF (reference sequence). CDR3 length: 16 amino acids. The CDR3 DNA reads as TGTGCCACCAGCAGAGATGGGGGTCAGGGGGCGCGTGAGCAGTACTTC. Translated, it gives CATSRDGGQGAREQYF.